The clone carrying this T cell receptor (beta chain) was detected ten times or more. Its target is unknown. The entry originates in a study of CD8+CD57+ T cells in acquired aplastic anemia. The wider study: Sorted CD4+ and CD8+ cells yielded approximately 3.4 ug of DNA on average.

It was genomic DNA that served as the template for profiling TCR beta VDJ and CDR3. TCRdb re-analysed the reads in MiXCR, keeping a single row per CDR3 protein. The data show approximately 270,000 distinct CDR3 sequences, approximately 57% seen once. V gave up 8 bases and J gave up 0 bases; unmatched junction bases: 6. In germline, CDR1 is MNHNY, CDR2 SVGAGI (reference sequence). The length of the CDR3 is 14 residues. Study-level points and caveats: A set of 25 to 30 CD8+ CDR3 sequences was shared between patients and controls, and these sequences appeared highly expressed in patients. Patient and control CD8+ Simpson's diversity was not significantly different.

The chain joins TRBV6-6 to TRBJ1-1, with 7 positions matching TRBD1. Sequencing was performed on sorted CD4+, CD8+, or CD8+CD57+ T cells (not recorded which) from PBMCs. The TCR originated in a human donor with severe aplastic anemia or a healthy control (not recorded which). CDR3 protein: CASHRGLMNTEAFF. In nucleotides, the CDR3 is TGTGCCAGCCACAGGGGTCTAATGAACACTGAAGCTTTCTTT.